The clone carrying this TCR beta chain was seen more than once but under ten times. Its antigen is unidentified. This sample is part of a study of CD8 T cells in ankylosing spondylitis. Study conclusions and caveats: It was reported that disease-linked clones were significantly enriched in matched ankylosing spondylitis synovial fluid. Researchers report that disease-linked clones proved CD8+ and relatively rare in peripheral blood. What seemed typical of ankylosing spondylitis blood was a TCR beta motif built from roughly eight highly homologous variants.

CDR1 and CDR2 (germline): SGHTA, FQGNSA. The length of the CDR3 is 14 residues. V was shortened by 1 base and J by 0 bases, with 7 bases between the two germline ends. Quantitative 5'-RACE with molecular barcodes produced the TCR beta libraries. Via MiXCR, TCRdb re-called the 5' RACE reads, giving one row per CDR3 protein. The repertoire includes 350,000 or so distinct CDR3 sequences, 8% of them detected once, and about 14% sits in the top ten. The sample consisted of blood, either unsorted or a sorted T cell fraction (not recorded which). The source is a male donor with ankylosing spondylitis. The V gene is TRBV7-2, the J gene TRBJ2-7; D gene ambiguous. CDR3 loop: CASSLGGASYEQYF. In DNA, the CDR3 is TGTGCCAGCAGCTTAGGCGGAGCCTCCTACGAGCAGTACTTC.